These 8 T cell receptor beta chains came from one sample sequenced in a study of blood T cell repertoires in COVID-19. Some clones are missing from TCRdb's copy, which holds only in-frame ones; the method was immunoSEQ multiplex PCR. This sample has just under 55,000 clones; 90% occur once, and the top ten carry 8.4%. Input material: peripheral blood. The receptors were gathered from a woman aged 40 to 50 with active COVID-19.

The chain combines TRBV3-1 (or the pseudogene TRBV3-2) with TRBJ2-2, with 11 bases aligning to TRBD1. Germline V gene sequence: CDR1 LGHDT, CDR2 YNNKEL (reference sequence). V lost 3 bases and J lost 5; bases outside the gene matches: 5. This CDR3 has 16 amino acids. CDR3 amino acids: CASSHLDRGHTGELFF. For the CDR3, the DNA is TGTGCCAGCAGCCACTTGGACAGGGGGCATACCGGGGAGCTGTTTTTT.

The chain carries TRBV3-1 (or the pseudogene TRBV3-2) and TRBJ2-3; 11 bases line up with TRBD2. This CDR3 has 16 residues. Unmatched junction bases numbered 4, after V lost 0 bases and J lost 5 bases. CDR1 and CDR2 from the germline V gene are LGHDT and YNNKEL (reference sequence). Here the CDR3 reads CASSQDLTSGGDTQYF. CDR3 DNA: TGTGCCAGCAGCCAAGACCTAACTAGCGGGGGAGATACGCAGTATTTT.

This clone was recorded once. V is TRBV19 and J is TRBJ2-5, with D possibly TRBD1 on 6 matching bases. From germline, CDR1 is LNHDA and CDR2 SQIVND (reference sequence). Trimming removed 0 bases from V and 5 bases from J, with 16 bases in between. The length of the CDR3 is 16 residues. DNA for the CDR3: TGTGCCAGTAGTATAGATCTCGGGCAGGGGCGTGAGACCCAGTACTTC. The encoded protein is CASSIDLGQGRETQYF. Using reference TRBV19 and TRBJ2-5 for the parts outside the CDR3, the full variable domain is DGGITQSPKYLFRKEGQNVTLSCEQNLNHDAMYWYRQDPGQGLRLIYYSQIVNDFQKGDIAEGYSVSREKKESFPLTVTSAQKNPTAFYLCASSIDLGQGRETQYFGPGTRLLVL.

This clone occurred a few times. The chain recombines TRBV3-1 (or the pseudogene TRBV3-2) with TRBJ2-7; D is unresolved. The germline V gene encodes CDR1 LGHDT and CDR2 YNNKEL (reference sequence). V lost 4 bases, J lost 2 bases, and 15 bases lay in between. The CDR3 sequence is 15 residues long. This CDR3 reads CASSPWYAHTYEQYF. The CDR3 DNA sequence: TGTGCCAGCAGCCCCTGGTATGCACATACCTACGAGCAGTACTTC.

The V call is TRBV3-1 (or the pseudogene TRBV3-2), the J call TRBJ1-4; D may be TRBD1 (5 bases). Trimming cost V 4 bases and J 5 bases, with 14 bases left between them. This CDR3 is 15 amino acids long. From germline, CDR1 is LGHDT and CDR2 YNNKEL (reference sequence). CDR3 amino acids: CASSLTGPTNEKLFF. The CDR3 region has the DNA TGTGCCAGCAGCCTTACAGGCCCCACGAATGAAAAACTGTTTTTT.

This chain connects TRBV6-1 to TRBJ2-3, with 8 nucleotides matching TRBD2. V trimming: 4 bases; J trimming: 6 bases; junction bases outside the gene matches: 12. The CDR3 totals 16 residues. The V gene's germline CDR1 is MNHNS and CDR2 SASEGT. The CDR3 region has the DNA TGTGCCAGCAGTGTACGGTACGGGGGGGTAGAGGATACGCAGTATTTT. This translates into CASSVRYGGVEDTQYF.

This chain links TRBV29-1 with TRBJ2-7; 8 bases align to TRBD1. This CDR3 spans 11 amino acids. J was trimmed by 6 bases and V by 6 bases; bases with no gene match: 4. Germline assignment: CDR1 SQVTM and CDR2 ANQGSEA. The CDR3: CSVDRAGEQYF. CDR3 DNA: TGCAGCGTGGACAGGGCGGGCGAGCAGTACTTC.

The V gene is TRBV19, the J gene TRBJ2-5; no firm D call. Germline V gene data show CDR1 as LNHDA and CDR2 as SQIVND (reference sequence). There are 11 residues in the CDR3. V lost 6 bases, J lost 3 bases, and 5 bases lay in between. Written as DNA, the CDR3 is TGTGCCAGTAGCGCGAAAGAGACCCAGTACTTC. Residues: CASSAKETQYF.